One and the same sample provided the 24 T cell receptor beta chains below, sequenced in a study of shared clonotypes between healthy human individuals. Repertoires were generated with immunoSEQ multiplex PCR, while TCRdb's copy carries only in-frame clones and drops some. The data contain about 500,000 clones, approximately 71% of them singletons. The sequenced sample consisted of PBMCs. The receptors were gathered from a woman aged 40 to 49 in good health. Some clones in this sample may be carry-over from other donors' samples.

This clone was found a few times. The V gene is TRBV10-2, the J gene TRBJ2-5, with D perhaps being TRBD1 or TRBD2 (5 bases each). Germline CDR1 and CDR2: WSHSY and SAAADI. V lost 6 bases, J lost 0 bases, and 11 bases lay in between. CDR3 length: 14 residues. The chain's CDR3 is CASSGWGNQETQYF. The CDR3 DNA follows: TGCGCCAGCAGCGGATGGGGGAACCAAGAGACCCAGTACTTC.

As regards this clone: A far bigger clonotype differs at one base, so this is likely a read error. The chain uses TRBV30 and TRBJ1-5; D possibly corresponds to TRBD1 (6 bases). With 4 bases removed from V and 3 bases from J, the gap between germline ends came to 16 bases. Looked up from germline, CDR1 is GTSNPN and CDR2 is SVGIG (reference sequence). The CDR3 extends over 15 amino acids. In nucleotides, the CDR3 is TGTGCCTGGAACGAGGGACACCCTAACAATCAGCCCCAGCATTTT. Encoded protein: CAWNEGHPNNQPQHF.

The chain joins TRBV7-3 to TRBJ2-7; D might be TRBD1 (5 bases). Germline V gene sequence: CDR1 SGHTA, CDR2 FQGTGA. Trimming took off 3 bases at V and 5 bases at J, with 14 bases between the two ends. The length of the CDR3 is 14 residues. The CDR3, as DNA: TGTGCCAGCAGCTTGGCAGGGTGGTCTAACGAGCAGTACTTC. This encodes CASSLAGWSNEQYF.

J is TRBJ2-2 and V is TRBV4-2; D gene uncertain. Per germline, CDR1 LGHNA and CDR2 YNFKEQ. The ends were cut back, 0 bases at V and 4 bases at J, with 3 bases in the middle. The CDR3 extends over 13 amino acids. As DNA, the CDR3 is TGTGCCAGCAGCCAAGAGCCCACCGGGGAGCTGTTTTTT. Its protein product is CASSQEPTGELFF.

Here the CDR3 reads CASSVAGDTGELFF. In DNA form, the CDR3 reads TGTGCCAGCAGCGTAGCCGGGGACACCGGGGAGCTGTTTTTT. The genes are TRBV9 and TRBJ2-2; tentatively, D is TRBD2 (5 bases). Trimming removed 0 bases from V and 3 bases from J, with 6 bases in between. The CDR3 spans 14 residues. Germline-derived CDR1 and CDR2 are SGDLS and YYNGEE.

This rearrangement joins TRBV4-3 to TRBJ1-5; D call uncertain. This CDR3 is built from 14 residues. Trimming stripped 4 bases from V and 2 bases from J, with 9 bases between. Germline CDR1 is LGHNA and CDR2 is YSLEER. Here the CDR3 reads CASSPAWGNQPQHF. The CDR3 region has the DNA TGCGCCAGCAGCCCAGCATGGGGCAATCAGCCCCAGCATTTT.

The chain has TRBV10-3 and TRBJ2-4; TRBD1 matches 7 bases. V lost 2 bases, J lost 7 bases, and 5 bases stayed unmatched. CDR1 is ENHRY and CDR2 is SYGVKD in the germline V gene. The CDR3 contains 14 residues. The CDR3 sequence: CAISEDRVGNIQYF. CDR3 nucleotides: TGTGCCATCAGTGAGGACAGGGTCGGCAACATTCAGTACTTC.

The CDR3 here is CSAGTGTTGELFF. CDR3 sequence (DNA): TGCAGTGCCGGGACAGGGACCACCGGGGAGCTGTTTTTT. The rearrangement uses TRBV29-1 and TRBJ2-2; 9 nucleotides agree with TRBD1. CDR3 size: 13 residues. CDR1 SQVTM and CDR2 ANQGSEA come from the germline V gene.

The J gene is TRBJ2-7, the V gene TRBV5-1, with a weak D call TRBD2 (6 bases). V lost 0 bases and J 3 bases, leaving 16 bases between the germline ends. This CDR3 region has 16 residues. Germline V CDR1 and CDR2: SGHRS, YFSETQ. The chain's CDR3 is CASSLDGDFSFYEQYF. The CDR3 DNA sequence: TGCGCCAGCAGCTTGGATGGGGACTTCTCCTTCTACGAGCAGTACTTC.

This clone appeared many times. The chain recombines TRBV2 with TRBJ2-1; a possible D gene is TRBD2 (5 bases). Germline CDR1 and CDR2: SNHLY and FYNNEI. Trimming removed 10 bases from V and 9 bases from J, with 22 bases in between. This CDR3 has 14 amino acids. In DNA form, the CDR3 reads TGTGCCACGCTCCGGGGAACACCAGGCGGTGAGCAGTTCTTC. It is translated as CATLRGTPGGEQFF. Drawing the rest from reference TRBV2 and TRBJ2-1, the complete variable domain is EPEVTQTPSHQVTQMGQEVILRCVPISNHLYFYWYRQILGQKVEFLVSFYNNEISEKSEIFDDQFSVERPDGSNFTLKIRSTKLEDSAMYFCATLRGTPGGEQFFGPGTRLTVL.

The table lists this clone with many counts. Other DNA sequences in the same sample also yield this CDR3. The V call is TRBV27, the J call TRBJ1-1; D is possibly TRBD1 (6 bases). There are 14 residues in the CDR3. V was cut by 8 bases and J by 2 bases, with 15 bases left in between. The germline V gene has CDR1 MNHEY and CDR2 SMNVEV (reference sequence). Written as DNA, the CDR3 is TGTGCCAGCGGGCGAGCAGGGGCTAACACTGAAGCTTTCTTT. Protein sequence: CASGRAGANTEAFF.

The chain joins TRBV2 to TRBJ2-7; a weak D match, TRBD2 (6 bases). CDR3 length: 14 residues. The ends were cut back, 8 bases at V and 0 bases at J, with 14 bases in the middle. Germline V lookup: CDR1 SNHLY, CDR2 FYNNEI. The CDR3 loop reads CASGPLGSSYEQYF. The CDR3 DNA reads as TGTGCCAGCGGTCCGCTCGGGAGCTCCTACGAGCAGTACTTC.

The chain carries TRBV28 and TRBJ1-5; D perhaps matches TRBD1 (6 bases). The CDR3 is 16 amino acids. Deletions cut 2 bases from V and 2 bases from J, with 13 bases between. The germline V gene has CDR1 MDHEN and CDR2 SYDVKM. The CDR3 region has the DNA TGTGCCAGCAGTTTAGCTGGGGGGGGCGGCAATCAGCCCCAGCATTTT. Protein product: CASSLAGGGGNQPQHF.

The J gene is TRBJ2-7, the V gene TRBV21-1; the D segment call TRBD2 is taken from the table without a DNA check. TRBV21-1 is termed a pseudogene. The CDR3 has 14 amino acids. This CDR3 reads CAAKGRGISYEQYF. The CDR3, as DNA: TGTGCCGCTAAGGGGCGGGGAATCTCCTACGAGCAGTACTTC.

Turning to this clone: The same CDR3 can be traced to other DNA sequences in this sample. The chain links TRBV28 to TRBJ1-5, with 8 bases matching TRBD1. Trimming removed 6 bases from V and 3 bases from J; junction bases left unmatched: 4. The germline V gene has CDR1 MDHEN and CDR2 SYDVKM. This CDR3 region has 14 residues. In nucleotides, the CDR3 is TGTGCCAGCAGAGGGACAGGCGACAATCAGCCCCAGCATTTT. Translating gives CASRGTGDNQPQHF.

This chain uses TRBV5-1 with TRBJ1-5; D gene ambiguous. V was shortened by 0 bases and J by 5 bases, with 12 bases between the two germline ends. CDR1 is SGHRS and CDR2 is YFSETQ in the germline V gene. The CDR3 is 15 amino acids. The CDR3 DNA follows: TGCGCCAGCAGCTTGGGGATGAGTGGGGATCAGCCCCAGCATTTT. It encodes CASSLGMSGDQPQHF. Together with reference TRBV5-1 and TRBJ1-5, the CDR3 gives the full variable domain: KAGVTQTPRYLIKTRGQQVTLSCSPISGHRSVSWYQQTPGQGLQFLFEYFSETQRNKGNFPGRFSGRQFSNSRSEMNVSTLELGDSALYLCASSLGMSGDQPQHFGDGTRLSIL.

In the case of this clone: This is likely an artifact of a read error, given a far larger clone one base away. Other DNA sequences within the sample encode an identical CDR3. CDR3 DNA: TGTGCCAGCAGTTTATCAGCGGCTTACGAGCAGTACTTC. This codes for CASSLSAAYEQYF. This chain joins TRBV27 and TRBJ2-7; D possibly corresponds to TRBD2 (5 bases). This CDR3 is built from 13 residues. Deletions cut 0 bases from V and 4 bases from J, with 7 bases between. Germline V gene lookup returns CDR1 MNHEY and CDR2 SMNVEV (reference sequence).

This clone was recorded at least ten times. The CDR3 DNA follows: TGTGCCAGCAAGCGCCGGGGACGGGGGGATGGCTACACCTTC. This codes for CASKRRGRGDGYTF. The chain joins TRBV2 to TRBJ1-2, with a possible D match to TRBD1 (5 bases). The CDR3 totals 14 residues. With 7 bases removed from V and 6 bases from J, the gap between germline ends came to 18 bases. Per the germline V gene, CDR1 is SNHLY and CDR2 is FYNNEI.

This clone occurred once. The chain employs TRBV30 and TRBJ1-1, with D hard to call. V gave up 4 bases and J gave up 0 bases, with 6 bases separating them. This CDR3 has 12 residues. The V gene's germline CDR1 is GTSNPN and CDR2 SVGIG (reference sequence). The CDR3 is CAWTRLNTEAFF. Here the CDR3 DNA reads TGTGCCTGGACGCGGCTGAACACTGAAGCTTTCTTT.

The chain combines TRBV7-3 with TRBJ2-3; the match to TRBD2 covers 7 bases. J gave up 4 bases and V 1 base, and 8 bases lay outside the gene matches. CDR3 length equals 16 residues. The germline V gene encodes CDR1 SGHTA and CDR2 FQGTGA. The CDR3 DNA reads TGTGCCAGCAGCTTAAGGGGCGGGAGTAACGCAGATACGCAGTATTTT. This gives the protein CASSLRGGSNADTQYF.

The genes are TRBV7-9 and TRBJ2-2; 7 bases fit TRBD1. Germline trimming cut 3 bases from V and 0 bases from J; bases unmatched to any gene: 7. The CDR3 has 17 amino acids. Germline V CDR1 and CDR2: SEHNR, FQNEAQ (reference sequence). CDR3 in amino acids: CASSFPRDRANTGELFF. The CDR3 DNA is TGTGCCAGCAGCTTCCCTCGGGACAGAGCGAACACCGGGGAGCTGTTTTTT.

This clone has only one observation. The chain links TRBV7-8 to TRBJ2-7, with 11 bases identical to TRBD2. This CDR3 is 15 amino acids long. Germline loops: CDR1 SGHVS, CDR2 FQNEAQ. V shed 5 bases, J shed 2 bases, and the junction held 5 bases outside the gene matches. The CDR3 sequence is CASSPSSGRPYEQYF. CDR3 DNA sequence: TGTGCCAGCAGCCCCTCTAGCGGGAGGCCCTACGAGCAGTACTTC.

The J gene is TRBJ1-1, the V gene TRBV28, with 8 bases fitting TRBD1. V trimming: 3 bases; J trimming: 1 base; junction bases outside the gene matches: 4. The CDR3 loop spans 15 amino acids. CDR1 MDHEN and CDR2 SYDVKM come from the germline V gene. CDR3 sequence (DNA): TGTGCCAGCAGTTTTCTGGACAGGGCGAACACTGAAGCTTTCTTT. Translating gives CASSFLDRANTEAFF.

This clone has just one count. The rearrangement links TRBV14 to TRBJ2-3; D unresolved. V lost 0 bases and J 0 bases, leaving 10 bases between the germline ends. From germline, CDR1 is SGHDN and CDR2 FVKESK. The CDR3 is 16 amino acids. CDR3 in amino acids: CASSQDSAASTDTQYF. As DNA, the CDR3 is TGTGCCAGCAGCCAAGATTCCGCGGCCAGCACAGATACGCAGTATTTT.